Each of the 8 T cell receptor beta chains below was sequenced from the same sample in a study of response to subunit inactivated influenza vaccine. TCRdb fed the RT-PCR reads into MiXCR, producing one record per CDR3 protein. The sample comprises around 190,000 distinct CDR3 sequences, about 9% of which are singletons, and approximately 10% rests with the top ten. The sequencing here drew on non-naive T cells sorted from PBMCs, taken on the day of vaccination. The receptors come from a man over 45 who received an inactivated influenza vaccine.

The rearrangement joins TRBV18 to TRBJ2-3; a weak D match, TRBD1 (5 bases). V was pared by 5 bases and J by 0 bases, with 9 bases between. This CDR3 comprises 14 residues. Germline CDR1 is KGHSH and CDR2 is LQKENI. The CDR3: CASSRTTSTDTQYF. The CDR3 DNA is TGTGCCAGCTCAAGGACAACCAGCACAGATACGCAGTATTTT.

The chain links TRBV4-3 to TRBJ2-3, with D maybe TRBD2 (7 bases). The CDR3 totals 15 residues. CDR1 is LGHNA, CDR2 YSLEER, per germline. V was trimmed by 0 bases and J by 6 bases, leaving 13 bases between them. The CDR3 sequence: CASSQDRGGGDTQYF. Here the CDR3 DNA reads TGCGCCAGCAGCCAAGATAGGGGGGGCGGCGATACGCAGTATTTT.

This chain links TRBV19 with TRBJ2-1; 13 bases agree with TRBD2. V was clipped by 3 bases and J by 2 bases; unmatched bases: 4. CDR3 length: 17 amino acids. Germline CDR1 LNHDA, CDR2 SQIVND (reference sequence). CDR3 sequence reads: CASSMTSGRSAYNEQFF. Here the CDR3 DNA reads TGTGCCAGTAGTATGACTAGCGGGAGGTCCGCCTACAATGAGCAGTTCTTC.

This clonotype was recorded a few times. At one of its ends the junction is not consistent with the germline gene, which may arise from a read error. This chain uses TRBV18 with TRBJ2-7; D assignment may be TRBD1 or TRBD2 (5 bases each). CDR1 and CDR2 (germline): KGHSH, LQKENI. The CDR3 covers 15 residues. This chain's CDR3 is CASSPPGRRLYEQYF. CDR3 sequence (DNA): TGTGCCAGCTCGCCACCGGGACGGAGACTCTACGAGCAGTACTTC.

This clonotype was observed a few times. This chain connects TRBV5-6 to TRBJ2-7; possible D gene TRBD2, 5 bases. V lost 4 bases and J lost 5, with 16 bases in between. This CDR3 is built from 14 residues. Germline CDR1 SGHDT, CDR2 YYEEEE. The CDR3 spells CASSTPTRGDEQYF. The CDR3 DNA reads TGTGCCAGCAGCACCCCCACCCGGGGTGACGAGCAGTACTTC.

This clonotype has more than one count but fewer than ten. The chain carries TRBV3-1 and TRBJ2-4, with D maybe TRBD2 (6 bases). Germline V gene data show CDR1 as LGHDT and CDR2 as YNNKEL (reference sequence). The CDR3 totals 17 residues. Deletions cut 4 bases from V and 0 bases from J, with 16 bases between. CDR3 residues: CASSRDSGLLAKNIQYF. The CDR3, as DNA: TGTGCCAGCAGCCGAGATAGCGGTCTCTTAGCCAAAAACATTCAGTACTTC.

The sample holds a few counts of this clonotype. The chain is built from TRBV5-1 and TRBJ2-2; 8 positions agree with TRBD1. Trimming at V came to 1 base and at J to 5 bases, leaving 7 bases not matched to a gene. This CDR3 has 16 amino acids. From germline, CDR1 is SGHRS and CDR2 YFSETQ. The CDR3: CASSLYPGTGTGELFF. Here the CDR3 DNA reads TGCGCCAGCAGCTTGTACCCCGGGACAGGAACCGGGGAGCTGTTTTTT.

In this sample, this clonotype turned up many times. The chain couples TRBV29-1 to TRBJ1-2, with D tentatively TRBD1 (6 bases). CDR1 is SQVTM and CDR2 is ANQGSEA in the germline V gene. CDR3 length: 13 amino acids. The germline V and J ends were trimmed by 3 bases and 7 bases, with 15 bases remaining between them. The CDR3 coding sequence is TGCAGCGTTGATGGACCACAGGGACCTGGCTACACCTTC. This translates into CSVDGPQGPGYTF.